The 4 T cell receptor beta chains presented below share a single source sample, sequenced in a study of cytomegalovirus exposure and HLA in healthy donors. Use of 60 Vbeta and 13 Jbeta primers characterized the PCR. Measured with immunoSEQ multiplex PCR; TCRdb has only the in-frame clones, and not every one. The sample lists more than 110,000 clones; around 75% were seen once. Sequencing was performed on PBMCs. The origin of the receptors is a man aged 25 to 45 in good health and CMV-seronegative.

This clone has a handful of counts. The chain uses TRBV9 and TRBJ2-5, with D unclear. The CDR3 is 12 amino acids. Germline V gene sequence: CDR1 SGDLS, CDR2 YYNGEE. V was pared by 4 bases and J by 4 bases, with 8 bases between. The CDR3 sequence is CASSQPGETQYF. CDR3 DNA: TGTGCCAGCAGCCAACCCGGAGAGACCCAGTACTTC.

V is TRBV28 and J is TRBJ1-2, with 8 nucleotides matching TRBD1. The CDR3 is 13 amino acids. Unmatched junction bases numbered 6, after V lost 5 bases and J lost 7 bases. Germline V CDR1 and CDR2: MDHEN, SYDVKM. The CDR3 reads CASSRRQGSGYTF. DNA of the CDR3: TGTGCCAGCAGTCGAAGACAGGGGAGTGGCTACACCTTC.

The chain joins TRBV15 to TRBJ2-1, with 8 bases identical to TRBD1. Germline-derived CDR1 and CDR2 are LNHNV and YYDKDF (reference sequence). J gave up 10 bases and V 0 bases, and 11 bases lay outside the gene matches. The length of the CDR3 is 16 residues. The CDR3 region is CATSRDGPAGGNEQFF. The CDR3, as DNA: TGTGCCACCAGCAGAGACGGCCCGGCAGGGGGCAACGAGCAGTTCTTC.

This chain links TRBV10-1 with TRBJ2-7; TRBD2 matches at 8 bases. The CDR3 runs to 16 residues. V trimming: 4 bases; J trimming: 5 bases; junction bases outside the gene matches: 13. CDR1 and CDR2 (germline): WNHNN, SYGVQD (reference sequence). CDR3 in amino acids: CASSGSEAGAVDEQYF. The CDR3 coding sequence is TGCGCCAGCAGTGGGAGTGAAGCGGGAGCGGTGGACGAGCAGTACTTC.